Reported below is one T cell receptor (beta chain). Its target is unknown. The sample is drawn from a study of T cells in narcolepsy. Study-wide background: Patients with NT1 or NT2 and healthy control donors were enrolled. General observations from the study: Same-patient CSF and blood CD4+ T cell clonotypes included HCRT-specific and TRIB2-specific autoreactive ones. Healthy controls reportedly lacked the autoreactive clonotypes serially found in patients' blood.

The repertoire was sequenced with immunoSEQ multiplex PCR; TCRdb's copy has only in-frame clones and lacks some. Among over 25,000 clones listed, roughly four fifths were seen once. Trimming removed 5 bases at V and 0 bases at J, with 17 bases between. The length of the CDR3 is 17 residues. CDR1 is MDHEN and CDR2 is SYDVKM in the germline V gene. The chain uses TRBV28 and TRBJ1-5; maybe TRBD1 (6 bases). The sample comprised memory (CD45RA-) CD4+ T cells from blood. This TCR came from a human donor in good health. This CDR3 is CASSLPSGDDSNQPQHF. The CDR3 DNA is TGTGCCAGCAGTCTCCCCTCAGGGGATGATAGCAATCAGCCCCAGCATTTT.